The 10 T cell receptor beta chains below were found in one sample sequenced in a study of radiotherapy plus CTLA-4 blockade in lung cancer. The method was immunoSEQ multiplex PCR; TCRdb's version includes in-frame clones alone and lacks a portion of them. Of 75,000 to 100,000 clones in the sample, approximately 78% were seen once. The sample here was peripheral blood, taken from a patient treated with radiotherapy plus ipilimumab. These receptor sequences come from a human donor with non-small cell lung cancer who had a partial response to radiotherapy plus ipilimumab.

The V and J genes are TRBV18 and TRBJ1-1, with D hard to call. Germline V lookup: CDR1 KGHSH, CDR2 LQKENI. This CDR3 is 14 amino acids long. With 2 bases removed from V and 0 bases from J, the gap between germline ends came to 7 bases. The CDR3 sequence: CASSPTTMNTEAFF. For the CDR3, the DNA is TGTGCCAGCTCACCAACAACCATGAACACTGAAGCTTTCTTT.

This sequence joins TRBV27 and TRBJ1-1, with D unresolved. Per germline, CDR1 MNHEY and CDR2 SMNVEV (reference sequence). The V end was cut by 3 bases, the J end by 8 bases, with 10 bases between. CDR3 length: 12 residues. The DNA of the CDR3 is TGTGCCAGCAGTTTCGAAGGCGGAGAAGCTTTCTTT. It encodes CASSFEGGEAFF.

This chain connects TRBV11-2 to TRBJ2-1, with D maybe TRBD2 (6 bases). The V end was cut by 1 base, the J end by 6 bases, with 16 bases between. CDR1 and CDR2 (germline): SGHAT, FQNNGV. This CDR3 is 16 amino acids long. The CDR3 DNA reads as TGTGCCAGCAGCTTAGTCCCGGGGGTTTTGACCAATGAGCAGTTCTTC. It translates to CASSLVPGVLTNEQFF.

The V gene is TRBV5-1, the J gene TRBJ2-1; 8 nucleotides agree with TRBD2. Per the germline V gene, CDR1 is SGHRS and CDR2 is YFSETQ. With 4 bases clipped from V and 8 bases from J, the junction kept 14 bases outside the gene matches. The CDR3 runs 16 residues. The CDR3 region has the DNA TGCGCCAGCAGCCCCGGACTAGCCCCCTTAGCTGATGAGCAGTTCTTC. It yields the protein CASSPGLAPLADEQFF.

The rearrangement joins TRBV6-4 to TRBJ2-5; no definite D call. Looked up from germline, CDR1 is MRHNA and CDR2 is SNTAGT. The CDR3 totals 15 residues. Deletions cut 6 bases from V and 7 bases from J, with 21 bases between. The CDR3 loop reads CASRDGARLRGTQYF. CDR3 nucleotide sequence: TGTGCCAGCAGGGACGGAGCTAGGCTACGCGGGACCCAGTACTTC.

V and J are TRBV10-1 and TRBJ2-3; 15 bases are shared with TRBD2. This CDR3 comprises 15 residues. J gave up 5 bases and V 6 bases, and 3 bases lay outside the gene matches. Germline CDR1 WNHNN, CDR2 SYGVQD (reference sequence). The CDR3 nucleotides read TGCGCCAGCAGCGGGACTAGCGGGAGGAAAGATACGCAGTATTTT. This codes for CASSGTSGRKDTQYF.

The J gene is TRBJ1-1, the V gene TRBV19; no reliable D call. In germline, CDR1 is LNHDA, CDR2 SQIVND (reference sequence). Trimming shortened V by 2 bases and J by 9 bases, and 13 bases separated the two germline ends. The length of the CDR3 is 13 residues. CDR3 loop: CASSILLGSKAFF. The CDR3 DNA sequence: TGTGCCAGTAGTATACTCCTCGGGAGCAAAGCTTTCTTT.

The chain is built from TRBV2 and TRBJ2-7; no reliable D call. The CDR3 runs to 12 residues. The V and J ends lost 7 bases and 3 bases respectively, with 10 bases between them. The germline gives CDR1 SNHLY, CDR2 FYNNEI. The CDR3 DNA reads TGTGCCAGCAAAGGAGAAGACTACGAGCAGTACTTC. Protein sequence: CASKGEDYEQYF.

Remarks on this clone: Compared with germline, one end of the junction differs, possibly owing to a read error. V and J are TRBV7-6 and TRBJ2-3, with 10 positions matching TRBD1. Looked up from germline, CDR1 is SGHVS and CDR2 is FNYEAQ. The CDR3 contains 18 residues. CDR3 in amino acids: CASSLVGVGQGVPDTQYF. The CDR3 bases are TGTGCCAGCAGTTTAGTTGGAGTCGGACAGGGGGTCCCAGATACGCAGTATTTT.

This sequence joins TRBV28 and TRBJ2-4, with D possibly being TRBD2 (5 bases). The CDR3 consists of 13 residues. The germline V gene encodes CDR1 MDHEN and CDR2 SYDVKM. Trimming stripped 4 bases from V and 9 bases from J, with 13 bases between. The CDR3 bases are TGTGCCAGCAGTTCCGGCGGGTTCAGCATTCAGTACTTC. This translates into CASSSGGFSIQYF.